Described below is a single TCR beta chain sequence and its context. This clonotype is medium-sized (0.01 to 0.1%) in terms of sample share. No cognate antigen has been identified for it. No much larger clone exists at a distance of one base, and base qualities are not known. This sample was included in a study of low-dose radiotherapy and immunotherapy resistance in tumors (dated by TCRdb to between 2021 and 2024). About the study as a whole: Patients in Cohort 1 were given 0.5 Gy per fraction every 2 weeks, and the prescribed total PTV dose was 6.5 Gy. First-strand cDNA was synthesized with Superscript III and a set of TRAV- and TRBV-specific primers, covering both TCRalpha and TCRbeta chains. Starting on cycle 1 day 1, patients took 300 mg of aspirin by mouth once daily for four cycles. Intravenous cyclophosphamide at 200 mg/m2 was administered every two weeks, one day ahead of each radiation and immunotherapy administration. Eight patients were included in the translational analysis: three from the first dose cohort and the first five from the second dose cohort. Nivolumab and ipilimumab were both given intravenously, with nivolumab at a 240 mg flat dose every two weeks and ipilimumab at 1 mg/kg every six weeks. For Cohort 2, the dose was 1 Gy per fraction given every two weeks, adding up to 13 Gy in total across 26 weeks. No randomization into treatment groups was done for the people taking part in the trial.

Sequencing was performed on an Illumina HiSeq 2500. TCRs were amplified with Phusion for 20 PCR cycles, with a constant-region primer paired with the adapter attached to the V primers. Amplification of the isolated mRNA was done with the MessageAmp II aRNA Amplification Kit, which involved a roughly 17-hour in vitro transcription at 37 degrees C. The Dynabeads mRNA DIRECT Purification Kit was used to isolate the mRNA for TCR sequencing. Indexed Illumina adapters were added in a second Phusion PCR of 25 cycles, after which AMPure XP beads were used to purify the products. The original pipeline was this. Using custom Perl scripts, TCR sequences encoding the same protein were pooled, out-of-frame sequences were removed, and the abundance of each clonotype was computed. Any TCR sequence supported by only a single read was excluded from analysis. Repertoire metrics included Shannon entropy, Gini index, clonality, richness, and frequency of TCRs shared between repertoires. Using fastp at Q25 and MiXCR, TCRdb reprocessed the public reads and kept productive beta chains. Each record represents a unique CDR3 protein, reported with the most common genes and DNA among its rows. The V and J calls were determined by TCRdb, not by the authors. The sample has 40,000 to 65,000 distinct CDR3 sequences on record, approximately 35% of them singletons. The ten biggest clones cover approximately 8% of the sample.

The time point label, read with the paper, signifies: after trial treatment. What this sample's treatment or condition label stands for: LDRT plus nivolumab, ipilimumab, low-dose cyclophosphamide and aspirin (RACIN trial). Donors were enrolled in RACIN, a single-arm phase I dose-escalation trial combining nivolumab, ipilimumab, aspirin, low-dose cyclophosphamide and low-dose radiotherapy. To be eligible, a patient needed to have an advanced solid tumor that was TIL-negative. This receptor was obtained from a male donor with rectosigmoid adenocarcinoma. Sequences were derived from PBMCs, sampled after low-dose radiotherapy plus immunotherapy.

The DNA sequence is given as TGTGCCAGCAGTCCCCGGCCCTCTGGAAACACCATATATTTT. The resulting protein is CASSPRPSGNTIYF. The receptor chain draws on TRBV12-3 or TRBV12-4 and TRBJ1-3, with the D gene not clear enough to name. There are 14 amino acids in the CDR3, from cysteine to phenylalanine inclusive. CDR3 DNA is the only sequence kept; it has 42 bases, read in frame from the first base. V is cut by 5 bases and J by 0 bases, and the space between the germline ends is 8 bases.